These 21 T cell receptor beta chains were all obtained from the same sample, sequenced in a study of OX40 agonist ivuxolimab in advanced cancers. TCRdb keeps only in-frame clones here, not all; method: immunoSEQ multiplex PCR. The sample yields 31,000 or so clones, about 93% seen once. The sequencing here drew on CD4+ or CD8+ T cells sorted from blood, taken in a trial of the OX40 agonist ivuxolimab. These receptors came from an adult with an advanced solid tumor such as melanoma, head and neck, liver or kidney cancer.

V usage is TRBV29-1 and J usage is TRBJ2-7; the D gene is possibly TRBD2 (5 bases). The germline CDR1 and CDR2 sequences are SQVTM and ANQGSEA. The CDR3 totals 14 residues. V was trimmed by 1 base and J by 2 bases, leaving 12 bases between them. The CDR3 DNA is TGCAGCGTTGAAGGGCCAGGAGGACCCTACGAGCAGTACTTC. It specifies CSVEGPGGPYEQYF.

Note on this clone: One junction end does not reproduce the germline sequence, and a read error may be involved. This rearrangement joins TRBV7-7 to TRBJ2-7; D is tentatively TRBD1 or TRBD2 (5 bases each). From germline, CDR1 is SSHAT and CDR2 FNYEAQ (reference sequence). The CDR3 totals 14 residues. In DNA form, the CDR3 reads TGTGCTAGCAGCTTAGAGGTCGCAGGGACCGAGCAGTACTTC. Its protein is CASSLEVAGTEQYF.

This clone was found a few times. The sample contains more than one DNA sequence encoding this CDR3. The chain's CDR3 is CASSQDDSYEQYF. CDR3 DNA sequence: TGTGCCAGCAGCCAAGATGACTCCTACGAGCAGTACTTC. The J gene is TRBJ2-7, the V gene TRBV4-2; unclear D gene. The CDR3 consists of 13 residues. The V and J ends lost 0 bases and 0 bases respectively, with 3 bases between them. Germline V lookup: CDR1 LGHNA, CDR2 YNFKEQ.

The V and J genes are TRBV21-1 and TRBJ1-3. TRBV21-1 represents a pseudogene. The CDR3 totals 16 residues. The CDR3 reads CASGSPGPLSGNTIYF. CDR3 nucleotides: TGTGCCAGCGGATCCCCGGGACCGCTCTCTGGAAACACCATATATTTT.

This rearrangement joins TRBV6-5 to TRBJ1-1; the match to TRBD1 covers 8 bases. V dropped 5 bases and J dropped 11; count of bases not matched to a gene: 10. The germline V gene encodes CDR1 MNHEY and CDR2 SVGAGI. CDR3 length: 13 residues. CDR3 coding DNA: TGTGCCAGCAGTCTAGACAGGGGATGGAACGCTTTCTTT. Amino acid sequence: CASSLDRGWNAFF.

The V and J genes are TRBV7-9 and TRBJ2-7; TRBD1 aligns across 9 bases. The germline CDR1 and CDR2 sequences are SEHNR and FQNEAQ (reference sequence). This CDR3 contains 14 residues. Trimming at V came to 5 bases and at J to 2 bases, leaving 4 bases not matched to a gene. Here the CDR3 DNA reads TGTGCCAGCAGCCCACAGGGGGCCCCCTACGAGCAGTACTTC. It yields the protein CASSPQGAPYEQYF.

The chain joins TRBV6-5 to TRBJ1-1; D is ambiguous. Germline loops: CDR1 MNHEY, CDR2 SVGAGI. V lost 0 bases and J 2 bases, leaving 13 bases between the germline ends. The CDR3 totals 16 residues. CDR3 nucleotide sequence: TGTGCCAGCAGTTACTCGATACTCGGATTTAACACTGAAGCTTTCTTT. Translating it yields CASSYSILGFNTEAFF.

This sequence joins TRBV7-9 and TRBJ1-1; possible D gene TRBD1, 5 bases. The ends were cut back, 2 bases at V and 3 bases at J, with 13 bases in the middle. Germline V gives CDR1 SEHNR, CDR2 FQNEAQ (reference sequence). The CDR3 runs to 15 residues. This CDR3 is CASSLPQGRHTEAFF. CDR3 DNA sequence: TGTGCCAGCAGCTTACCTCAGGGACGTCACACTGAAGCTTTCTTT.

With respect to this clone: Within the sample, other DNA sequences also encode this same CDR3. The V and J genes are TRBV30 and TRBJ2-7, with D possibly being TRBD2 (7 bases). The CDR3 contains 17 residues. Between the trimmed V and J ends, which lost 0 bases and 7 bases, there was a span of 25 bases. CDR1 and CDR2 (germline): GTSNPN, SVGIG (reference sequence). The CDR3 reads CAWSVPASGYSRGEQYF. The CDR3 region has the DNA TGTGCCTGGAGTGTACCGGCTAGCGGATACTCTAGGGGGGAGCAGTACTTC. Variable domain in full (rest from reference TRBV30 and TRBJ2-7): SQTIHQWPATLVQPVGSPLSLECTVEGTSNPNLYWYRQAAGRGLQLLFYSVGIGQISSEVPQNLSASRPQDRQFILSSKKLLLSDSGFYLCAWSVPASGYSRGEQYFGPGTRLTVT.

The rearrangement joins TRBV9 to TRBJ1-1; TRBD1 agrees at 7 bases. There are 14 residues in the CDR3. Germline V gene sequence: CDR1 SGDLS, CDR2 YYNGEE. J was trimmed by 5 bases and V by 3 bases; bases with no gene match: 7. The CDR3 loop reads CASSGNRGVTEAFF. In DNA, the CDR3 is TGTGCCAGCAGCGGAAACAGGGGTGTTACTGAAGCTTTCTTT.

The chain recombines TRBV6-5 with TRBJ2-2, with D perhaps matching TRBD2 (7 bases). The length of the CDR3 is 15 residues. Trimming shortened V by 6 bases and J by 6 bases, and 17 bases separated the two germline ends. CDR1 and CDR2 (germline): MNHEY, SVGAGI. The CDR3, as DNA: TGTGCCAGCAGAACTAGGGGGGGCCAACCCGGGGAGCTGTTTTTT. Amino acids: CASRTRGGQPGELFF.

CDR3 loop: CASSHDPSSYNEQFF. The CDR3 coding sequence is TGTGCCAGCAGCCATGATCCAAGCTCCTACAATGAGCAGTTCTTC. This sequence joins TRBV13 and TRBJ2-1; D remains ambiguous. CDR1 and CDR2 (germline): PRHDT, FYEKMQ (reference sequence). Trimming cost V 5 bases and J 0 bases, with 11 bases left between them. This CDR3 is built from 15 residues.

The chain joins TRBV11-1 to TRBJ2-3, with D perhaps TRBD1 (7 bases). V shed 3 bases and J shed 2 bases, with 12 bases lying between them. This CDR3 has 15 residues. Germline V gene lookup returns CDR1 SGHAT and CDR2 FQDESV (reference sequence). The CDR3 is CASSLTRGATDTQYF. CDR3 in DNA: TGTGCCAGCAGCTTGACCAGGGGGGCCACAGATACGCAGTATTTT.

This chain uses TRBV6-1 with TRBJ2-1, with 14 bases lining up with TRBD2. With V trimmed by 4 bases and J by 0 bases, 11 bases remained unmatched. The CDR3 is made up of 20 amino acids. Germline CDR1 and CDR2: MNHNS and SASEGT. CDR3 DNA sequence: TGTGCCAGCAGTGCTAAACCGGGACTAGCGGGAGATGGCTCCTACAATGAGCAGTTCTTC. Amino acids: CASSAKPGLAGDGSYNEQFF.

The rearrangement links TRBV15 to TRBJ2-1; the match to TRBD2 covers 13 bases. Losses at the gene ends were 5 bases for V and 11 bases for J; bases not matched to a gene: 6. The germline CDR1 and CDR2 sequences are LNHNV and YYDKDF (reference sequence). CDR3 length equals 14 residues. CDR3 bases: TGTGCCACCAGCTTAGGGACTAGCGGGGAGAAGCAGTTCTTC. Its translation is CATSLGTSGEKQFF. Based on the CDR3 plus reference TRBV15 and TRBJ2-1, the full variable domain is DAMVIQNPRYQVTQFGKPVTLSCSQTLNHNVMYWYQQKSSQAPKLLFHYYDKDFNNEADTPDNFQSRRPNTSFCFLDIRSPGLGDTAMYLCATSLGTSGEKQFFGPGTRLTVL.

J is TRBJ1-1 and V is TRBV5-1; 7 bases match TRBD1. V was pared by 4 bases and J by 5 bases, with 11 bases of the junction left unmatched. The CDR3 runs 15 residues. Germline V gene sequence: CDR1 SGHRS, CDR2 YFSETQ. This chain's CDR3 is CASSPAEGAWTEAFF. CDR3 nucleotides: TGCGCCAGCAGCCCGGCGGAGGGGGCATGGACTGAAGCTTTCTTT.

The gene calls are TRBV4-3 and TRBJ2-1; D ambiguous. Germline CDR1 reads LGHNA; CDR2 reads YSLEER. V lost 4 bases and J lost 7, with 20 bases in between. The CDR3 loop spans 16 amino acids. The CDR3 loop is CASSPVKQAIWNEQFF. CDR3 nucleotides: TGCGCCAGCAGCCCGGTGAAGCAAGCTATTTGGAATGAGCAGTTCTTC.

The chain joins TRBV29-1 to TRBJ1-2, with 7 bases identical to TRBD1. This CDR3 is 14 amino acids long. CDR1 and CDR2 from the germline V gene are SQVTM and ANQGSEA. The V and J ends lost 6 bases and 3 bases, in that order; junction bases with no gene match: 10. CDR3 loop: CSVIIRDSHYGYTF. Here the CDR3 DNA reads TGCAGCGTCATCATCCGGGACAGTCACTATGGCTACACCTTC.

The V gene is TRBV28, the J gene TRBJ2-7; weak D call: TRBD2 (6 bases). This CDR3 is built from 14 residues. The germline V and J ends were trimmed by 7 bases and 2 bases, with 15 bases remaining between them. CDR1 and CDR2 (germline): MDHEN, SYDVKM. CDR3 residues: CASTYVGGPYEQYF. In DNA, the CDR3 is TGTGCCAGCACCTATGTGGGGGGTCCCTACGAGCAGTACTTC.

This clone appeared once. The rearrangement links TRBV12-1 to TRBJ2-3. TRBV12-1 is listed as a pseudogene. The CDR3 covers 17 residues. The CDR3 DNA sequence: TGTGCCAGCAGCTCCAGAGGGACCTCTGAATCCACAGATACGCAGTATTTT. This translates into CASSSRGTSESTDTQYF.

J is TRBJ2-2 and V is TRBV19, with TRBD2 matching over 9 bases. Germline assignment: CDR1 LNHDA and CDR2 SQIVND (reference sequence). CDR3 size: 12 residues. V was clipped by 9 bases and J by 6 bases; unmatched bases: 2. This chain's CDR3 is CASRLAAGELFF. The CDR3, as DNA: TGTGCCAGCAGACTAGCGGCCGGGGAGCTGTTTTTT.